What follows are 30 T cell receptor beta chains derived from one specimen sequenced in a study of regulatory T cells in long-lasting Graves disease. Arm-PCR of CDR3 regions and iRepertoire HTBI primers were the basis on which TCR beta libraries were built. A single record per CDR3 protein comes from TCRdb applying MiXCR to the multiplex PCR reads. Of around 250,000 distinct CDR3 sequences listed, roughly 18% were seen once; the top ten hold approximately 20%. Time point of the sample: newly diagnosed GD, antithyroid drugs for less than 3 months. Isolated PBMC RNA provided the starting material for the TCR library. This sample comprised peripheral blood mononuclear cells (PBMCs), obtained at new diagnosis, from a patient treated with antithyroid drugs. The receptors originated from a female donor with Graves disease.

This clonotype was counted ten times or more. The rearrangement links TRBV19 to TRBJ2-1, with TRBD2 identical over 7 bases. The CDR3 has 14 residues. The germline CDR1 and CDR2 sequences are LNHDA and SQIVND (reference sequence). V dropped 10 bases and J dropped 9; count of bases not matched to a gene: 15. CDR3 protein: CATKRSIGEGEQFF. CDR3 DNA sequence: TGTGCCACGAAACGGAGTATCGGGGAGGGTGAGCAGTTCTTC.

This clonotype has a count of ten or more. This chain connects TRBV20-1 to TRBJ2-3, with D perhaps matching TRBD2 (6 bases). The germline V and J ends were trimmed by 6 bases and 2 bases, with 18 bases remaining between them. In germline, CDR1 is DFQATT, CDR2 SNEGSKA (reference sequence). This CDR3 is 15 amino acids long. CDR3 coding DNA: TGCAGTGCCCTGACCGTAGCGGATCCCACAGATACGCAGTATTTT. Residues: CSALTVADPTDTQYF.

Many counts were recorded for this clonotype. This chain joins TRBV12-3 or TRBV12-4 and TRBJ2-5; unclear D gene. Trimming cost V 2 bases and J 2 bases, with 6 bases left between them. The CDR3 length is 13 residues. The CDR3 loop is CASSLWRQETQYF. The CDR3 coding sequence is TGTGCCAGCAGTTTATGGCGGCAAGAGACCCAGTACTTC.

This clonotype appeared a few times. The rearrangement links TRBV6-2 or TRBV6-3 to TRBJ1-1, with D perhaps matching TRBD1 (6 bases). Germline CDR1 and CDR2: MNHEY and SVGEGT. The V gene lost 5 bases and the J gene lost 4 bases, with 17 bases spanning the gap. The CDR3 sequence is 15 residues long. The CDR3 sequence: CASSHLGRGGTEAFF. CDR3 bases: TGTGCCAGCAGTCACCTGGGCAGGGGTGGCACTGAAGCTTTCTTT.

The chain links TRBV3-1 to TRBJ2-7, with TRBD2 identical over 9 bases. The trim removed 4 bases at V and 3 bases at J, leaving 4 bases unmatched. Germline V gives CDR1 LGHDT, CDR2 YNNKEL (reference sequence). CDR3 length: 14 residues. CDR3 DNA: TGTGCCAGCAGCCTGGTAGCGGGAGACTACGAGCAGTACTTC. It specifies CASSLVAGDYEQYF.

This chain links TRBV12-3 or TRBV12-4 with TRBJ1-1; D not certain. The CDR3 runs to 12 residues. V shed 6 bases and J shed 8 bases, with 13 bases lying between them. This CDR3 is CASSPRGGEAFF. The DNA for the CDR3 is TGTGCCAGCAGCCCTCGGGGAGGGGAAGCTTTCTTT.

This clonotype was seen repeatedly, ten times or more. This chain connects TRBV6-1 to TRBJ1-1; D remains ambiguous. The CDR3 is made up of 11 amino acids. In germline, CDR1 is MNHNS, CDR2 SASEGT. V lost 11 bases and J 2 bases, leaving 9 bases between the germline ends. CDR3 loop: CAHRENTEAFF. DNA of the CDR3: TGTGCCCACCGGGAAAACACTGAAGCTTTCTTT.

The V gene is TRBV5-4, the J gene TRBJ2-1; TRBD2 aligns across 10 bases. Germline V gene data show CDR1 as SGHNT and CDR2 as YYREEE (reference sequence). V lost 4 bases and J lost 4; bases outside the gene matches: 8. The CDR3 is 16 amino acids. The CDR3 coding sequence is TGTGCCAGCAGCCACCGAGCGGGAGGGCTTTACAATGAGCAGTTCTTC. Translating it yields CASSHRAGGLYNEQFF.

In its sample, this clonotype was seen many times. This sequence joins TRBV28 and TRBJ2-5, with TRBD2 matching 7 bases. Trimming at V came to 4 bases and at J to 7 bases, leaving 12 bases not matched to a gene. This CDR3 is 15 amino acids long. Per the germline V gene, CDR1 is MDHEN and CDR2 is SYDVKM. CDR3 DNA: TGTGCCAGCAGTTGGGCTGGGAGGGGATTTTTGACCCAGTACTTC. Its translation is CASSWAGRGFLTQYF.

This clonotype came up many times. The genes are TRBV2 and TRBJ1-2; D remains ambiguous. With 1 base removed from V and 4 bases from J, the gap between germline ends came to 4 bases. The CDR3 loop spans 12 amino acids. CDR1 SNHLY and CDR2 FYNNEI come from the germline V gene. The CDR3 spells CASSEDPYGYTF. The CDR3, as DNA: TGTGCCAGCAGTGAAGACCCCTATGGCTACACCTTC.

A word on this clonotype: A single base is all that separates this from a far larger clone, so a read error is likely. This chain joins TRBV9 and TRBJ2-7; 7 bases are shared with TRBD1. Trimming at V came to 4 bases and at J to 4 bases, leaving 8 bases not matched to a gene. The CDR3 extends over 14 amino acids. CDR1 and CDR2 from the germline V gene are SGDLS and YYNGEE. In DNA, the CDR3 is TGTGCCAGCAGCCGGACAGGACGCCCTTACGAGCAGTACTTC. It codes for CASSRTGRPYEQYF.

This clonotype has a count of ten or more. This chain links TRBV24-1 with TRBJ2-7; 7 positions match TRBD2. The CDR3 totals 14 residues. V lost 5 bases, J lost 5 bases, and 8 bases stayed unmatched. In germline, CDR1 is KGHDR, CDR2 SFDVKD. The CDR3: CATSAPWGGDEQYF. The CDR3 DNA sequence: TGTGCCACCAGTGCCCCTTGGGGGGGTGACGAGCAGTACTTC.

Note on this clonotype: Being one base from a much bigger clone, this may be a read error. J is TRBJ2-7 and V is TRBV28; 10 bases match TRBD1. The germline CDR1 and CDR2 sequences are MDHEN and SYDVKM. The CDR3 totals 15 residues. As DNA, the CDR3 is TGTGCCAGCCGTATGAGGGACAGGGGTTTTTACGAGCATTACTTC. It encodes CASRMRDRGFYEHYF.

This clonotype was recorded a few times. This may arise from a read error, as a much more abundant clone is one base away. This chain links TRBV11-2 with TRBJ2-5, with D unresolved. This CDR3 comprises 10 residues. Germline values: CDR1 SGHAT, CDR2 FQNNGV. The CDR3 is CASNLDTQYF. The CDR3 region has the DNA TGTGCCAGCAACTTAGATACCCAGTACTTC.

V usage is TRBV18 and J usage is TRBJ2-1, with 11 nucleotides matching TRBD2. The CDR3 extends over 14 amino acids. CDR1 is KGHSH, CDR2 LQKENI, per germline. With 3 bases clipped from V and 6 bases from J, the junction kept 1 base outside the gene matches. Written as DNA, the CDR3 is TGTGCCAGCTCACCGACTAGCGGGATCAATGAGCAGTTCTTC. Translation gives CASSPTSGINEQFF.

This clonotype showed up many times. J is TRBJ2-3 and V is TRBV28; 11 bases line up with TRBD2. The CDR3 spans 16 residues. Germline V gene lookup returns CDR1 MDHEN and CDR2 SYDVKM. V shed 2 bases, J shed 6 bases, and the junction held 7 bases outside the gene matches. The CDR3 is CASSLLTSGSRDTQYF. DNA for the CDR3: TGTGCCAGCAGTTTACTAACTAGCGGGAGTAGGGATACGCAGTATTTT.

This clonotype was counted once. A much more abundant neighbour one base away suggests this may be a read error. V and J are TRBV11-2 and TRBJ2-6; TRBD1 matches 8 bases. The CDR3 has 17 residues. Germline CDR1 SGHAT, CDR2 FQNNGV. Germline trimming cut 8 bases from V and 1 base from J; bases unmatched to any gene: 10. This chain's CDR3 is CASGPGQGFSGANVLTF. CDR3 in DNA: TGTGCCAGCGGACCCGGACAGGGCTTTTCTGGGGCCAACGTCCTGACTTTC.

This clonotype was detected only once. The chain links TRBV10-1 to TRBJ2-2; D is unclear. Between the trimmed V and J ends, which lost 3 bases and 6 bases, there was a span of 8 bases. Germline V gene data show CDR1 as WNHNN and CDR2 as SYGVQD (reference sequence). This CDR3 is 13 amino acids long. The DNA of the CDR3 is TGCGCCAGCAGTGACAGTATGGCCGGGGAGCTGTTTTTT. Its translation: CASSDSMAGELFF.

The genes are TRBV28 and TRBJ2-7; 16 positions match TRBD2. Germline V CDR1 and CDR2: MDHEN, SYDVKM. V shed 1 base, J shed 4 bases, and the junction held 10 bases outside the gene matches. The CDR3 covers 19 residues. CDR3 amino acids: CASSLFRGTSGRAGYEQYF. The CDR3 DNA follows: TGTGCCAGCAGTTTATTCCGCGGGACTAGCGGGAGGGCCGGGTACGAGCAGTACTTC.

On this clonotype: With a much larger clone just one base away, this may be a read error. V is TRBV6-9 and J is TRBJ1-5; D unresolved. The V and J ends lost 4 bases and 12 bases respectively, with 13 bases between them. The germline V gene has CDR1 MNHGY and CDR2 SVAAGI. The CDR3 contains 12 residues. CDR3 DNA sequence: TGTGCCAGCAGTTCTTGCGACGGGCGCCAGCATTTT. Encoded protein: CASSSCDGRQHF.

The chain uses TRBV6-6 and TRBJ2-5; D unresolved. CDR3 size: 13 residues. The V end was cut by 0 bases, the J end by 5 bases, with 7 bases between. From germline, CDR1 is MNHNY and CDR2 SVGAGI (reference sequence). CDR3: CASSYSARETQYF. The CDR3 nucleotides are TGTGCCAGCAGTTACTCGGCACGGGAGACCCAGTACTTC.

Many counts were recorded for this clonotype. The chain uses TRBV28 and TRBJ2-7; 9 nucleotides match TRBD1. The length of the CDR3 is 14 residues. Looked up from germline, CDR1 is MDHEN and CDR2 is SYDVKM. The ends lost 4 bases at V and 1 base at J; junction bases unmatched: 2. CDR3 sequence (DNA): TGTGCCAGCAGTTGGGACAGGGAGTCCTACGAGCAGTACTTC. It translates to CASSWDRESYEQYF.

This chain uses TRBV11-2 with TRBJ2-1, with D tentatively TRBD2 (5 bases). The J call may be faulty, since TRBJ2-5 better matches the DNA end. The CDR3 runs 14 residues. Germline V lookup: CDR1 SGHAT, CDR2 FQNNGV. This chain's CDR3 is CASSQGLRGETQYF. For the CDR3, the DNA is TGTGCCAGCAGCCAAGGTCTCCGGGGAGAGACCCAGTACTTC.

The sample holds a few counts of this clonotype. The chain carries TRBV5-6 and TRBJ1-2; 8 bases match TRBD1. Germline lookup yields CDR1 SGHDT and CDR2 YYEEEE. This CDR3 comprises 15 residues. Trimming cost V 5 bases and J 3 bases; bases outside gene matches: 9. CDR3 bases: TGTGCCAGCAGACGCCGACAGGGGTTAGACTATGGCTACACCTTC. It is translated as CASRRRQGLDYGYTF.

This clonotype has at least ten counts. The chain carries TRBV6-1 and TRBJ1-2, with D hard to call. Germline V gene lookup returns CDR1 MNHNS and CDR2 SASEGT. Trimming took 11 bases from V and 4 from J, leaving 14 bases between them. This CDR3 spans 12 amino acids. The CDR3 loop reads CAGRQPFYGYTF. The CDR3 DNA sequence: TGTGCCGGGCGGCAGCCCTTCTATGGCTACACCTTC.

The gene calls are TRBV11-3 and TRBJ2-7, with 8 nucleotides matching TRBD2. Per the germline V gene, CDR1 is SGHNT and CDR2 is YENEEA. Trimming cost V 2 bases and J 5 bases; bases outside gene matches: 5. CDR3 length: 14 residues. The CDR3 loop is CASSLQRGTDEQYF. The DNA for the CDR3 is TGTGCCAGCAGCTTACAGCGGGGGACGGACGAGCAGTACTTC.

This clonotype was seen at least ten times. V gene TRBV24-1 combines with J gene TRBJ2-5, with TRBD2 matching over 11 bases. CDR3 length: 17 amino acids. Germline lookup yields CDR1 KGHDR and CDR2 SFDVKD. V gave up 3 bases and J gave up 3 bases; unmatched junction bases: 8. The CDR3: CATSDRLAGGLKETQYF. The CDR3 DNA reads TGTGCCACCAGTGATCGTCTAGCGGGAGGACTCAAAGAGACCCAGTACTTC.

V is TRBV30 and J is TRBJ2-5; TRBD2 might be the D (6 bases). With 0 bases removed from V and 7 bases from J, the gap between germline ends came to 12 bases. The CDR3 is 13 residues long. Looked up from germline, CDR1 is GTSNPN and CDR2 is SVGIG (reference sequence). The CDR3 DNA reads as TGTGCCTGGAGTGTACGGAGGGGTGGGACCCAGTACTTC. Amino acids: CAWSVRRGGTQYF.

This clonotype has a handful of counts. This chain connects TRBV11-3 to TRBJ2-7; 9 bases agree with TRBD2. The CDR3 totals 14 residues. Per germline, CDR1 SGHNT and CDR2 YENEEA. Losses at the gene ends were 5 bases for V and 7 bases for J; bases not matched to a gene: 9. CDR3 coding DNA: TGTGCCAGCAGCGCGACGTGGACTAGCGCGGAGCAGTACTTC. Protein sequence: CASSATWTSAEQYF.

The genes are TRBV30 and TRBJ2-5, with a weak D call TRBD2 (6 bases). This CDR3 has 14 amino acids. With 0 bases removed from V and 1 base from J, the gap between germline ends came to 9 bases. Germline V gives CDR1 GTSNPN, CDR2 SVGIG (reference sequence). The DNA for the CDR3 is TGTGCCTGGAGTGTACTCGGGGGCCAAGAGACCCAGTACTTC. Translation gives CAWSVLGGQETQYF.